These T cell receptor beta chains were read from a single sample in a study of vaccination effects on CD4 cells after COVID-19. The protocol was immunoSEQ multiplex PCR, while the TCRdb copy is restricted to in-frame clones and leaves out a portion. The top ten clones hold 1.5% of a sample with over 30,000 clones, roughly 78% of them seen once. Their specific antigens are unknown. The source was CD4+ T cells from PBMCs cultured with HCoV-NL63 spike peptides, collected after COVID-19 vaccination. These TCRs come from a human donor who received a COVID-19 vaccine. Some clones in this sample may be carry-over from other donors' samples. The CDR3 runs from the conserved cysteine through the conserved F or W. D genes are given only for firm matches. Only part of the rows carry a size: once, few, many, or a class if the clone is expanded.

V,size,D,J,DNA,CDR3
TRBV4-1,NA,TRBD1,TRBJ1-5,TGCGCCAGCACCCCAGGGGGGGCGGGGGTCAATCAGCCCCAGCATTTT,CASTPGGAGVNQPQHF
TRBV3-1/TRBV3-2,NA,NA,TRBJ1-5,TGTGCCAGCAGCCAAGGTGATTTAAGAGGGTATCATCAGCCCCAGCATTTT,CASSQGDLRGYHQPQHF
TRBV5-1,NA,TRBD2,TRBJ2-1,TGCGCCAGCAGCAGGGAGCGGGGGCCGTACAATGAGCAGTTCTTC,CASSRERGPYNEQFF
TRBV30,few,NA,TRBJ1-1,TGTGCCTACCGTCAAGGTCTATCCCAGGGAATTGAAGCTTTCTTT,CAYRQGLSQGIEAFF
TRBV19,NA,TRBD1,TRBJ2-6,TGTGCCAGTAGTATATATAGCAGGACAGGCCTCTCTGGGGCCAACGTCCTGACTTTC,CASSIYSRTGLSGANVLTF
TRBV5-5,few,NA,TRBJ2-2,TGTGCCAGCAGCTTGTCAGGGTACGCCGGGGAGCTGTTTTTT,CASSLSGYAGELFF
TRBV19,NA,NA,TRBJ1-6,TGTGCCAGTAGTCTCCGACGGTGGGAGACCCTCCACTTT,CASSLRRWETLHF
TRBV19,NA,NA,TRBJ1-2,TGTGCCAGTAGTCCCCCACAGGCGAACTATGGCTACACCTTC,CASSPPQANYGYTF
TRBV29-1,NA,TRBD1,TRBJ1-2,TGCAGCGTTGAAGAATGGGGGACAGGGGGGGATGGCTACACCTTC,CSVEEWGTGGDGYTF
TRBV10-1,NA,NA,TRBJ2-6,TGCGCCAGCAGTGTCGGGAACTCTGGGGCCAACGTCCTGACTTTC,CASSVGNSGANVLTF
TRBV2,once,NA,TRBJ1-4,TGTGCCAGCAGTGTGAGGGGAGCAACTAATGAAAAACTGTTTTTT,CASSVRGATNEKLFF
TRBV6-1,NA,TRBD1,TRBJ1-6,TGTGCCAGCAGTGGTGAGACAGGGACGGCCTATAATTCACCCCTCCACTTT,CASSGETGTAYNSPLHF
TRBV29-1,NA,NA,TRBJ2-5,TGCAGCGTCGTAAGGGGAGCAGGGGAGACCCAGTACTTC,CSVVRGAGETQYF
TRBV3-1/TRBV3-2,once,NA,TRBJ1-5,TGTGCCAGCAGCCAAGATGCCCGGGACATTCATCAGCCCCAGCATTTT,CASSQDARDIHQPQHF
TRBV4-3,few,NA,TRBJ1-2,TGCGCCAGCAGCCAAGATGCCAAGGGCTATGGCTACACCTTC,CASSQDAKGYGYTF
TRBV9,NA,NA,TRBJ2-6,TGTGCCAGCAGCGCGTTCGACAGCTCTGGGGCCAACGTCCTGACTTTC,CASSAFDSSGANVLTF
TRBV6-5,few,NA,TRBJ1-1,TGTGCCAGCAGGGGGATGAACACTGAAGCTTTCTTT,CASRGMNTEAFF